This T cell receptor (beta chain) was recorded in a study of cytomegalovirus exposure and HLA in healthy donors. Across the whole study: Earlier work reported 100 million or so unique TCR beta sequences from about 179 million T cells.

PCR involved 60 Vbeta and 13 Jbeta primers. This table comes from immunoSEQ multiplex PCR, and its TCRdb copy is limited to in-frame clones, with some not included. Seen here are about 70,000 clones, around 74% observed once, and the top ten hold approximately 12%. The V segment lost 6 bases and the J segment 2 bases; nucleotides outside the gene matches: 4. Germline assignment: CDR1 GTSNPN and CDR2 SVGIG (reference sequence). This CDR3 has 14 residues. This clonotype originated in a woman aged 60-75 years in good health and CMV-seropositive. This sequence joins TRBV30 and TRBJ2-6; 7 nucleotides agree with TRBD1. The sequencing sample was made of PBMCs. CDR3 DNA: TGTGCCTGTCAGGGGGTCACTGGGGCCAACGTCCTGACTTTC. Protein: CACQGVTGANVLTF.